This T cell receptor beta chain was identified in a study of blood T cell repertoires in COVID-19 (dated by TCRdb to 2019 to 2021). Regarding the research as a whole: Samples covering the acute and convalescent phases of COVID-19 were provided by collaborators in the United States, Italy and Spain. The prospective study material was composed of cDNA or gDNA derived from T cells, B-cell-depleted T cells, or PBMCs. The dataset comprised deeply sampled blood TCRbeta repertoires from subjects exposed to, actively infected with, or recovered from COVID-19. A freely available public database, intended as a resource for researchers studying the immune response to SARS-CoV-2, is where the repertoires were released. Samples were obtained from the ongoing ImmuneRACE study (first 160 participants) and from about 1,300 subjects provided by 6 global collaborators. The sample metadata nearly always contained a de-identified subject ID, COVID-19 status, age in years and sex. Where available, HLA class I and class II types were taken from metadata supplied by the sample provider and were not determined by assay-based typing. The investigation overall reported the following: How much clinical and demographic metadata was included differed by source and by participant, and the metadata was provided uncurated.

The immunoSEQ Assay, a bias-controlled multiplex PCR, was used to amplify TCRbeta CDR3 regions from genomic DNA. Concerning the study's data processing: The number of nucleated cells in each sample was estimated from the amplification of reference gene primers within the assay. Sequence reads were collapsed and filtered to measure the absolute abundance of every unique TCRbeta CDR3 rearrangement. For each sample, productive Simpson clonality was calculated by taking the square root of Simpson's diversity index across productive rearrangements. Here the immuneACCESS table is served through TCRdb, limited to in-frame sequences with V and J called. Missing clones are a known gap in these copies; in checked studies unresolved V genes cover under half, and the rest lacks a known reason. V, J and clone size derive from that table, while D and trimming were established from the DNA sequence. The sample table lists 200,000 to 250,000 clones, 86% of them with a count of one. The top ten clones comprise 5.9% of the sample.

Comments on this clone: Its recognized antigen is unknown. Per-base qualities were not stored, and no clone one base away is much larger.

From its cysteine to its phenylalanine, the CDR3 spans 11 amino acids. CDR3 DNA only is kept here, 33 bases in frame from base 1. Cut back by 7 bases and 8 bases, the V and J ends lie 8 bases apart. Per the germline V gene, SNHLY is the CDR1 and FYNNEI is the CDR2. Collaborating institutions collected whole blood in K2EDTA tubes following their own protocols. For TCRbeta analysis, collaborators shipped samples as frozen whole blood, isolated PBMCs, or DNA extracted from either of those sample types. The specimen was peripheral blood. This receptor was taken from a man aged 80 or over with acute or convalescent COVID-19. This receptor chain uses TRBV2 and TRBJ2-2; too little of a D gene remains to name it. CDR3 reads: CASTLFGELFF. The DNA sequence follows: TGTGCCAGCACCCTCTTTGGGGAGCTGTTTTTT.